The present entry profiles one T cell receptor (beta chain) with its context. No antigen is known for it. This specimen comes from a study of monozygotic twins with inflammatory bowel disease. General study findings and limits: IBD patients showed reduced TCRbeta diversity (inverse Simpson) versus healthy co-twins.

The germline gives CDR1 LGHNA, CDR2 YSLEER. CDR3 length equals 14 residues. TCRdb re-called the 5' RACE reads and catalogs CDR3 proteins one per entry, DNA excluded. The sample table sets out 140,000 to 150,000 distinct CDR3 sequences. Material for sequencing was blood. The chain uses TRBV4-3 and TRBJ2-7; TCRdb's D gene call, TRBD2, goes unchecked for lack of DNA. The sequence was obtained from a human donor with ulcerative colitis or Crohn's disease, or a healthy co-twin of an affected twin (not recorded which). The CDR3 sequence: CASSPTSGEYEQYF.